Below, 25 T cell receptor beta chains from the same sample are listed, as sequenced in a study of control samples from healthy donors and cancer patients. Some clones are missing from TCRdb's copy, which holds only in-frame ones; the method was immunoSEQ multiplex PCR. Found here are 95,000 to 130,000 clones, roughly 92% of them singletons; the top ten hold about 2.6%. Sequencing was performed on blood. These receptors all stem from a man aged 25-40 years in good health.

Written as DNA, the CDR3 is TGTGCCAGCAGTTCCTTCGGCGGGGGGGCGGGAGAGACCCAGTACTTC. Translation gives CASSSFGGGAGETQYF. This chain uses TRBV6-5 with TRBJ2-5, with TRBD2 identical over 9 bases. Germline CDR1 and CDR2: MNHEY and SVGAGI. The CDR3 has 16 amino acids. The trim removed 4 bases at V and 4 bases at J, leaving 10 bases unmatched.

V usage is TRBV6-5 and J usage is TRBJ1-5; D possibly corresponds to TRBD1 (6 bases). The V end was cut by 6 bases, the J end by 4 bases, with 10 bases between. CDR3 length equals 13 residues. Germline assignment: CDR1 MNHEY and CDR2 SVGAGI. DNA for the CDR3: TGTGCCAGCAGATCCACAGGGAATCAGCCCCAGCATTTT. Protein sequence: CASRSTGNQPQHF.

The V gene is TRBV19, the J gene TRBJ2-5; D gene ambiguous. CDR3 length: 14 amino acids. V lost 2 bases and J lost 2, with 9 bases in between. Germline V CDR1 and CDR2: LNHDA, SQIVND (reference sequence). DNA of the CDR3: TGTGCCAGTAGTATAAGGTGGCTGCAAGAGACCCAGTACTTC. It is translated as CASSIRWLQETQYF.

The rearrangement uses TRBV6-5 and TRBJ2-7; 7 nucleotides align to TRBD2. The CDR3 is made up of 14 amino acids. Germline V gives CDR1 MNHEY, CDR2 SVGAGI. The trim removed 5 bases at V and 2 bases at J, leaving 6 bases unmatched. In DNA, the CDR3 is TGTGCCAGCAGTAGAGCCGGGACTACCTACGAGCAGTACTTC. The encoded protein is CASSRAGTTYEQYF.

CDR3: CASSPPREGKSSDYGYTF. For the CDR3, the DNA is TGTGCCAGCAGCCCGCCCCGGGAGGGGAAAAGTTCGGACTATGGCTACACCTTC. J is TRBJ1-2 and V is TRBV7-9; D is perhaps TRBD1 (5 bases). Trimming shortened V by 5 bases and J by 3 bases, and 25 bases separated the two germline ends. This CDR3 region has 18 residues. Germline V CDR1 and CDR2: SEHNR, FQNEAQ (reference sequence).

This clone occurred a few times. The chain links TRBV6-6 to TRBJ2-1; 7 nucleotides agree with TRBD1. The V gene end was trimmed by 6 bases and the J gene end by 4 bases; junction bases not matched to a gene: 3. CDR1 and CDR2 from the germline V gene are MNHNY and SVGAGI (reference sequence). CDR3 length: 13 residues. The DNA of the CDR3 is TGTGCCAGCAGGGCAGGGGGTTACAATGAGCAGTTCTTC. It encodes CASRAGGYNEQFF.

The CDR3: CASSPRRGGYTF. In DNA, the CDR3 is TGTGCCAGCAGTCCCCGCCGGGGCGGCTACACCTTC. The chain has TRBV12-3 or TRBV12-4 and TRBJ1-2; D is possibly TRBD1 (5 bases). This CDR3 has 12 residues. Trimming removed 5 bases at V and 8 bases at J, with 12 bases between.

The gene calls are TRBV29-1 and TRBJ1-3; TRBD1 is a possible D gene (5 bases). This CDR3 is built from 14 residues. Trimming left V 7 bases short and J 0 bases short, with 13 bases between. CDR1 and CDR2 from the germline V gene are SQVTM and ANQGSEA. The CDR3 here is CSASLRGSGNTIYF. The DNA for the CDR3 is TGCAGCGCGTCCTTGAGGGGCTCTGGAAACACCATATATTTT.

The genes are TRBV2 and TRBJ2-7; no definite D call. CDR1 is SNHLY, CDR2 FYNNEI, per germline. With 6 bases removed from V and 5 bases from J, the gap between germline ends came to 17 bases. The length of the CDR3 is 14 residues. CDR3 in amino acids: CASSPAVGNHEQYV. The CDR3 DNA sequence: TGTGCCAGCAGCCCAGCCGTGGGAAACCACGAGCAGTACGTC.

V and J are TRBV19 and TRBJ2-1; D not certain. V was shortened by 3 bases and J by 0 bases, with 3 bases between the two germline ends. The germline CDR1 and CDR2 sequences are LNHDA and SQIVND (reference sequence). There are 13 residues in the CDR3. This CDR3 is CASSIPSYNEQFF. The CDR3 coding sequence is TGTGCCAGTAGTATCCCCTCCTACAATGAGCAGTTCTTC.

V gene TRBV5-5 combines with J gene TRBJ2-7; 8 bases align to TRBD1. Germline CDR1 reads SGHKS; CDR2 reads YYEKEE (reference sequence). CDR3 length: 14 amino acids. V lost 2 bases, J lost 2 bases, and 3 bases stayed unmatched. CDR3 DNA sequence: TGTGCCAGCAGCTTTTCACAGGGGGCCTACGAGCAGTACTTC. Protein: CASSFSQGAYEQYF.

This clone has a single count. The rearrangement uses TRBV5-4 and TRBJ2-7, with D maybe TRBD2 (7 bases). The germline CDR1 and CDR2 sequences are SGHNT and YYREEE (reference sequence). Trimming shortened V by 9 bases and J by 7 bases, and 20 bases separated the two germline ends. This CDR3 has 13 amino acids. This CDR3 is CAITGGGDGEQYF. CDR3 in DNA: TGTGCCATCACGGGGGGCGGAGACGGAGAGCAGTACTTC.

V and J are TRBV18 and TRBJ2-7; 10 positions agree with TRBD2. J lost 0 bases, V lost 5 bases, and 4 bases had no gene match. The CDR3 totals 15 residues. Per the germline V gene, CDR1 is KGHSH and CDR2 is LQKENI. CDR3 sequence reads: CASSDGTSASYEQYF. DNA of the CDR3: TGTGCCAGCTCAGACGGGACTAGCGCCTCCTACGAGCAGTACTTC.

The gene calls are TRBV6-5 and TRBJ1-2; 10 bases are shared with TRBD1. The V gene end was trimmed by 2 bases and the J gene end by 8 bases; junction bases not matched to a gene: 2. CDR1 MNHEY and CDR2 SVGAGI come from the germline V gene. The CDR3 runs to 13 residues. The CDR3 DNA reads as TGTGCCAGCAGTTACCGGGACAGGGGCGGCTACACCTTC. It is translated as CASSYRDRGGYTF.

This clone showed up just a few times. The rearrangement joins TRBV6-5 to TRBJ1-3, with 9 bases matching TRBD1. Germline V CDR1 and CDR2: MNHEY, SVGAGI. V dropped 7 bases and J dropped 2; count of bases not matched to a gene: 6. CDR3 length: 15 residues. In nucleotides, the CDR3 is TGTGCCAGCAAACGGGACAGGGACCCTGGAAACACCATATATTTT. Protein product: CASKRDRDPGNTIYF.

Turning to this clone: Other nucleotide sequences in the sample specify the same CDR3. The chain couples TRBV5-1 to TRBJ1-1; D possibly corresponds to TRBD1 (5 bases). V was shortened by 2 bases and J by 4 bases, with 9 bases between the two germline ends. Germline CDR1 and CDR2: SGHRS and YFSETQ. This CDR3 is 13 amino acids long. The CDR3 nucleotides are TGCGCCAGCAGCTTAGATGGGGGCACTGAAGCTTTCTTT. Translating it yields CASSLDGGTEAFF.

This clone was seen just once. V is TRBV28 and J is TRBJ1-6; the match to TRBD1 covers 9 bases. Germline assignment: CDR1 MDHEN and CDR2 SYDVKM. The length of the CDR3 is 17 residues. Trimming cost V 2 bases and J 6 bases; bases outside gene matches: 8. CDR3 sequence: CASSLIGQGTRNSPLHF. CDR3 nucleotides: TGTGCCAGCAGTTTAATAGGACAGGGGACCCGTAATTCACCCCTCCACTTT.

The rearrangement uses TRBV6-6 and TRBJ1-5; a weak D match, TRBD1 (5 bases). The V gene's germline CDR1 is MNHNY and CDR2 SVGAGI (reference sequence). V gave up 7 bases and J gave up 6 bases, with 19 bases separating them. The CDR3 runs to 15 residues. CDR3 protein: CASTFSGSPSQPQHF. DNA of the CDR3: TGTGCCAGCACCTTCTCAGGGTCCCCCAGTCAGCCCCAGCATTTT.

As concerns this clone: Within the sample, other DNA sequences also encode this same CDR3. The rearrangement uses TRBV28 and TRBJ2-5, with unresolved D. Germline CDR1 is MDHEN and CDR2 is SYDVKM. Trimming shortened V by 5 bases and J by 4 bases, and 5 bases separated the two germline ends. CDR3 length: 11 amino acids. The CDR3 DNA is TGTGCCAGCAGTACCGGAGAGACCCAGTACTTC. Translating gives CASSTGETQYF.

V and J are TRBV6-5 and TRBJ1-2, with 7 positions matching TRBD1. The CDR3 has 12 residues. The J segment lost 3 bases and the V segment lost 9 bases, leaving 4 bases of the junction unmatched. Germline CDR1 is MNHEY and CDR2 is SVGAGI. CDR3 amino acids: CASSGGDYGYTF. CDR3 bases: TGTGCCAGTTCAGGGGGGGACTATGGCTACACCTTC.

V and J are TRBV27 and TRBJ1-4; tentatively, D is TRBD1 (6 bases). Trimming shortened V by 8 bases and J by 4 bases, and 11 bases separated the two germline ends. The CDR3 has 13 residues. The germline V gene has CDR1 MNHEY and CDR2 SMNVEV (reference sequence). CDR3 coding DNA: TGTGCCAGCGCCGTGGACAGTAATGAAAAACTGTTTTTT. It encodes CASAVDSNEKLFF.

There are a few counts of this clone. V usage is TRBV12-5 and J usage is TRBJ1-5; D is uncertain. The V end lost 0 bases, the J end lost 5 bases, and 8 bases lay between the germline ends. In germline, CDR1 is LGHNT, CDR2 FRNRAP. CDR3 size: 14 residues. The CDR3 DNA reads TGTGCTAGTGGTTTGGTAGAAAGGGATCAGCCCCAGCATTTT. Translation gives CASGLVERDQPQHF.

The chain is built from TRBV15 and TRBJ2-5; possible D gene TRBD2, 7 bases. CDR1 is LNHNV, CDR2 YYDKDF, per germline (reference sequence). The CDR3 contains 15 residues. The germline V and J ends were trimmed by 8 bases and 0 bases, with 16 bases remaining between them. The CDR3 protein is CATASGGGYQETQYF. CDR3 bases: TGTGCCACCGCATCTGGCGGGGGCTACCAAGAGACCCAGTACTTC.

The rearrangement links TRBV18 to TRBJ2-1; no clear D gene. The germline V gene encodes CDR1 KGHSH and CDR2 LQKENI. The CDR3 contains 11 residues. The ends were cut back, 4 bases at V and 10 bases at J, with 8 bases in the middle. The CDR3 region has the DNA TGTGCCAGCTCACGACAAGGGGAGCAGTTCTTC. This encodes CASSRQGEQFF. Filled out from reference TRBV18 and TRBJ2-1, the complete variable domain reads NAGVMQNPRHLVRRRGQEARLRCSPMKGHSHVYWYRQLPEEGLKFMVYLQKENIIDESGMPKERFSAEFPKEGPSILRIQQVVRGDSAAYFCASSRQGEQFFGPGTRLTVL.

In the case of this clone: At one end, the junction sequence differs from germline, possibly due to a read error. The rearrangement uses TRBV18 and TRBJ1-4, with D possibly TRBD1 on 5 matching bases. CDR3 length: 15 amino acids. Per the germline V gene, CDR1 is KGHSH and CDR2 is LQKENI. This CDR3 is CVSSPGRGANEKLFF. The CDR3 DNA sequence: TGTGTCAGCTCACCAGGGAGGGGTGCAAATGAAAAACTGTTTTTT.